The 6 T cell receptor beta chains listed next were all sequenced from one sample in a study of T cells in Graves' hyperthyroidism and ophthalmopathy. TCR beta CDR3 regions were amplified from RNA transcripts. First-round RT-PCR targeting the TCR CDR3 was performed with the HTBI primer set. TCRdb used MiXCR to reprocess the multiplex PCR reads, holding one entry per CDR3 protein. In the table there are hundreds of thousands of distinct CDR3 sequences, roughly 15% of which are singletons. Sequenced material: blood. Receptor source: a woman in her thirties or forties with Graves' ophthalmopathy.

The chain joins TRBV6-5 to TRBJ1-2; 7 bases agree with TRBD1. Germline lookup yields CDR1 MNHEY and CDR2 SVGAGI. V lost 4 bases and J lost 4; bases outside the gene matches: 9. The CDR3 loop spans 15 amino acids. The CDR3 nucleotides read TGTGCCAGCAGTTCGGGACAGCTAGGAGGCTATGGCTACACCTTC. Amino acids: CASSSGQLGGYGYTF.

This clonotype was picked up many times. The chain uses TRBV29-1 and TRBJ2-5; 10 positions match TRBD2. The CDR3 totals 16 residues. The V segment lost 4 bases and the J segment 2 bases; nucleotides outside the gene matches: 10. Germline V gene data show CDR1 as SQVTM and CDR2 as ANQGSEA. The CDR3 loop reads CSVGSVGLAVQETQYF. The DNA of the CDR3 is TGCAGCGTTGGGAGCGTTGGACTAGCGGTACAAGAGACCCAGTACTTC.

The rearrangement joins TRBV4-3 to TRBJ1-2, with D possibly being TRBD1 (5 bases). V lost 0 bases and J lost 6, with 17 bases in between. The CDR3 covers 16 residues. Germline V gene lookup returns CDR1 LGHNA and CDR2 YSLEER. The CDR3 sequence is CASSQDRAETANGYTF. The CDR3 nucleotides are TGCGCCAGCAGCCAAGATCGCGCCGAGACAGCTAATGGCTACACCTTC.

At least ten counts were recorded for this clonotype. The genes are TRBV15 and TRBJ2-7, with 10 bases aligning to TRBD2. Germline V gene lookup returns CDR1 LNHNV and CDR2 YYDKDF (reference sequence). After removal of 0 bases from V and 3 bases from J, the junction contained 5 bases not matched to a gene. The CDR3 totals 16 residues. In DNA form, the CDR3 reads TGTGCCACCAGCAGAGAGTCAACTAGCGGGAACTACGAGCAGTACTTC. This translates into CATSRESTSGNYEQYF. The full variable domain, completed using reference TRBV15 and TRBJ2-7, is DAMVIQNPRYQVTQFGKPVTLSCSQTLNHNVMYWYQQKSSQAPKLLFHYYDKDFNNEADTPDNFQSRRPNTSFCFLDIRSPGLGDTAMYLCATSRESTSGNYEQYFGPGTRLTVT.

The chain joins TRBV28 to TRBJ2-7, with 9 nucleotides matching TRBD2. Germline CDR1 is MDHEN and CDR2 is SYDVKM. The CDR3 has 16 amino acids. V lost 5 bases and J lost 2; bases outside the gene matches: 10. The CDR3 DNA is TGTGCCAGCAGTCCCACCTGGGCGGGAGGGACCTACGAGCAGTACTTC. It translates to CASSPTWAGGTYEQYF.

This clonotype was counted a few times. The chain joins TRBV11-2 to TRBJ2-2; 10 bases line up with TRBD1. Trimming cost V 5 bases and J 4 bases; bases outside gene matches: 7. This CDR3 has 16 residues. Looked up from germline, CDR1 is SGHAT and CDR2 is FQNNGV. The CDR3 here is CASSTDRGRGTGELFF. In nucleotides, the CDR3 is TGTGCCAGCAGCACCGACAGGGGGCGAGGCACCGGGGAGCTGTTTTTT.